The present T cell receptor beta chain was sequenced within a study of blood T cell repertoires in COVID-19. In the study overall: Sources were T cells, B-cell-depleted T cells, or PBMCs; the material itself was cDNA or gDNA.

V lost 7 bases and J lost 6; bases outside the gene matches: 11. The CDR3 is 14 residues long. Germline CDR1 and CDR2: SGHRS and YFSETQ. Under the authors' procedure: Cell counts per sample came from amplifying reference gene primers. Sequencing was performed with immunoSEQ multiplex PCR; in TCRdb, only in-frame clones are kept and a portion is missing. V, J and clone size are taken as reported in that table, and D and trimming were inferred from the DNA itself. The table shows roughly 80,000 clones, with 80% to 95% occurring only once. The gene calls are TRBV5-1 and TRBJ2-3; 7 nucleotides agree with TRBD1. This TCR derives from a man aged 50 to 60 with COVID-19, enrolled during active disease. The source material was peripheral blood. The CDR3 loop is CASGEDRAWDTQYF. CDR3 bases: TGCGCCAGCGGCGAAGACAGGGCCTGGGATACGCAGTATTTT.